This TCR beta chain originates from a study of beta chain features in type 1 diabetes. Overall study: Sorted cells, roughly 98,000,000 in number, were examined across all samples. Study results and limitations: Type 1 diabetes patients had moderately but significantly shorter TCRB CDR3s in all four CD4+ subsets.

Sorting produced populations that all topped 95% purity. This clone was recorded a few times. Its specificity is not known. What was sequenced were expressed TCRB transcripts, since all of the isolated RNA had been reverse transcribed. The method was immunoSEQ multiplex PCR; TCRdb's version includes in-frame clones alone and lacks a portion of them. Seen here are approximately 260,000 clones, roughly 22% observed once, and the top ten hold around 0.029%. The CDR3 spans 13 residues. The V end was cut by 5 bases, the J end by 3 bases, with 8 bases between. CDR1 is MNHEY and CDR2 is SMNVEV in the germline V gene (reference sequence).

The chain employs TRBV27 and TRBJ1-5; D not certain. The source is a middle-aged woman with type 1 diabetes. The specimen was naive CD4+ T cells from blood. The CDR3 sequence is CASSDAHNQPQHF. The CDR3 bases are TGTGCCAGCAGTGATGCGCACAATCAGCCCCAGCATTTT.